This T cell receptor (beta chain) was recovered during a study of shared clonotypes between healthy human individuals. The DNA input per sorted-subset replicate PCR was roughly 210 ng, corresponding to 28,000 or so T cell genomes. The protocol was immunoSEQ multiplex PCR, while the TCRdb copy is restricted to in-frame clones and leaves out a portion. Among about 1,900,000 clones listed, just under 95% were seen once. With respect to this clone: Its target is unknown.

The V end lost 4 bases, the J end lost 2 bases, and 16 bases lay between the germline ends. In germline, CDR1 is SGHRS, CDR2 YFSETQ. There are 16 residues in the CDR3. Broader study findings: In general, naive subsets displayed greater estimated richness than memory subsets did. The represented genetic and exposure-history diversity was limited by the small number of donors. Clonotype sharing levels among donors were expected to vary with sequencing depth.

CD45RO-negative, CCR7-selected cells formed the naive CD8 fraction, which excluded terminally differentiated effector memory CD45RA+ cells. The sample was naive CD8+ T cells sorted from blood. The V call is TRBV5-1, the J call TRBJ1-3; a possible D gene is TRBD1 (5 bases). This TCR was sampled from a man in his late teens or twenties in good health. The DNA of the CDR3 is TGCGCCAGCAGCGTAACCGGGGGGTTCCCTGGAAACACCATATATTTT. It specifies CASSVTGGFPGNTIYF.